The 27 T cell receptor beta chains presented below share a single source sample, sequenced in a study of T cell responses to AZD1222 COVID-19 vaccine. Generated by immunoSEQ multiplex PCR, the TCRdb table keeps only in-frame clones and is missing some. The sample shows approximately 120,000 clones, approximately 94% of them seen only once. The sequencing here drew on peripheral blood, taken on day 0 of AZD1222 vaccination. The receptors were gathered from an adult in good health.

V is TRBV25-1 and J is TRBJ1-1; a weak D match, TRBD1 (6 bases). CDR1 is MGHDK and CDR2 is SYGVNS in the germline V gene. Trimming cost V 6 bases and J 3 bases, with 8 bases left between them. This CDR3 comprises 12 residues. CDR3 bases: TGTGCCAGCAGAACAGGGTACACTGAAGCTTTCTTT. This gives the protein CASRTGYTEAFF. Combining the CDR3 with reference TRBV25-1 and TRBJ1-1 gives the whole variable domain EADIYQTPRYLVIGTGKKITLECSQTMGHDKMYWYQQDPGMELHLIHYSYGVNSTEKGDLSSESTVSRIRTEHFPLTLESARPSHTSQYLCASRTGYTEAFFGQGTRLTVV.

The chain combines TRBV28 with TRBJ1-5; D possibly corresponds to TRBD1 (5 bases). Per the germline V gene, CDR1 is MDHEN and CDR2 is SYDVKM. The CDR3 loop spans 15 amino acids. V shed 6 bases and J shed 2 bases, with 14 bases lying between them. The CDR3 DNA reads as TGTGCCAGCAGCAATCAGGCGGGGGGCAATCAGCCCCAGCATTTT. Residues: CASSNQAGGNQPQHF. The complete variable domain, with remaining parts taken from reference TRBV28 and TRBJ1-5, reads DVKVTQSSRYLVKRTGEKVFLECVQDMDHENMFWYRQDPGLGLRLIYFSYDVKMKEKGDIPEGYSVSREKKERFSLILESASTNQTSMYLCASSNQAGGNQPQHFGDGTRLSIL.

The chain employs TRBV6-5 and TRBJ1-5; TRBD1 might be the D (6 bases). Per germline, CDR1 MNHEY and CDR2 SVGAGI. This CDR3 is 15 amino acids long. The V end lost 7 bases, the J end lost 6 bases, and 19 bases lay between the germline ends. CDR3 sequence: CASKAGQHRGQPQHF. DNA for the CDR3: TGTGCCAGCAAAGCGGGACAACATAGGGGTCAGCCCCAGCATTTT.

The CDR3 loop is CASRPLRQADGEPQHF. CDR3 sequence (DNA): TGTGCCAGCAGGCCGCTCAGACAGGCGGATGGGGAGCCCCAGCATTTT. The rearrangement links TRBV28 to TRBJ1-5, with a tentative D call TRBD1 (6 bases). V was pared by 6 bases and J by 8 bases, with 23 bases between. The CDR3 extends over 16 amino acids. CDR1 MDHEN and CDR2 SYDVKM come from the germline V gene.

The CDR3 here is CAIMADITYEQYF. CDR3 nucleotide sequence: TGTGCCATCATGGCAGATATAACCTACGAGCAGTACTTC. The chain recombines TRBV10-3 with TRBJ2-7, with D unresolved. Per the germline V gene, CDR1 is ENHRY and CDR2 is SYGVKD. There are 13 residues in the CDR3. Trimming removed 7 bases from V and 2 bases from J, with 12 bases in between.

The V call is TRBV24-1, the J call TRBJ2-1; D unclear. The CDR3 totals 12 residues. CDR1 and CDR2 (germline): KGHDR, SFDVKD. V lost 2 bases to trimming and J lost 6 bases, with 4 bases between them. The CDR3 DNA reads TGTGCCACCAGTGATTCCCTCAATGAGCAGTTCTTC. It specifies CATSDSLNEQFF.

The chain combines TRBV6-5 with TRBJ2-2, with D tentatively TRBD1 (6 bases). The V gene's germline CDR1 is MNHEY and CDR2 SVGAGI. The CDR3 spans 14 residues. The V and J ends lost 6 bases and 4 bases respectively, with 12 bases between them. The CDR3 DNA reads TGTGCCAGCAGCAGGGGTATGAGCACCGGGGAGCTGTTTTTT. Encoded protein: CASSRGMSTGELFF.

In its sample, this clone was seen once. The J gene is TRBJ2-2, the V gene TRBV5-1; TRBD2 aligns across 8 bases. The CDR3 runs to 17 residues. With 2 bases clipped from V and 4 bases from J, the junction kept 10 bases outside the gene matches. Germline V gene data show CDR1 as SGHRS and CDR2 as YFSETQ. The CDR3 loop is CASSLPGRAASTGELFF. The CDR3 region has the DNA TGCGCCAGCAGCTTACCCGGGAGGGCGGCATCCACCGGGGAGCTGTTTTTT.

The chain recombines TRBV5-8 with TRBJ1-6; TRBD1 might be the D (5 bases). V lost 3 bases and J 0 bases, leaving 7 bases between the germline ends. Germline V gene lookup returns CDR1 SGHTS and CDR2 YDEGEE. This CDR3 spans 15 amino acids. In DNA, the CDR3 is TGTGCCAGCAGCTCGGGGGACTCCTATAATTCACCCCTCCACTTT. Translated: CASSSGDSYNSPLHF.

The CDR3 coding sequence is TGTGCCAGCACCGTGACAGGGAACACTGAAGCTTTCTTT. This gives the protein CASTVTGNTEAFF. This chain uses TRBV7-9 with TRBJ1-1, with a possible D match to TRBD1 (6 bases). The CDR3 has 13 residues. V was cut by 7 bases and J by 1 base, with 10 bases left in between. Germline V CDR1 and CDR2: SEHNR, FQNEAQ (reference sequence).

The chain uses TRBV12-3 or TRBV12-4 and TRBJ2-1, with D unclear. This CDR3 is 11 amino acids long. Trimming shortened V by 6 bases and J by 8 bases, and 8 bases separated the two germline ends. DNA for the CDR3: TGTGCCAGCAGGCGGTCTTATGAGCAGTTCTTC. Protein product: CASRRSYEQFF.

V usage is TRBV7-9 and J usage is TRBJ2-1; weak D call: TRBD2 (5 bases). This CDR3 is 16 amino acids long. V shed 5 bases and J shed 0 bases, with 14 bases lying between them. CDR1 is SEHNR and CDR2 is FQNEAQ in the germline V gene (reference sequence). CDR3 DNA sequence: TGTGCCAGCAGCCCGGAGGCGCAAAGCTCCTACAATGAGCAGTTCTTC. Protein: CASSPEAQSSYNEQFF. Full variable domain (outside the CDR3, taken from reference TRBV7-9 and TRBJ2-1): DTGVSQNPRHKITKRGQNVTFRCDPISEHNRLYWYRQTLGQGPEFLTYFQNEAQLEKSRLLSDRFSAERPKGSFSTLEIQRTEQGDSAMYLCASSPEAQSSYNEQFFGPGTRLTVL.

The chain is built from TRBV28 and TRBJ2-7; possibly TRBD1 for D (7 bases). Trimming removed 6 bases from V and 7 bases from J, with 19 bases in between. The length of the CDR3 is 14 residues. CDR1 MDHEN and CDR2 SYDVKM come from the germline V gene. Here the CDR3 reads CASSSRGVRHEQYF. CDR3 nucleotide sequence: TGTGCCAGCAGCAGCAGGGGGGTACGACATGAGCAGTACTTC.

The chain employs TRBV7-9 and TRBJ1-5, with a weak D call TRBD1 (5 bases). From germline, CDR1 is SEHNR and CDR2 FQNEAQ (reference sequence). This CDR3 is 13 amino acids long. The ends were cut back, 3 bases at V and 4 bases at J, with 7 bases in the middle. In DNA, the CDR3 is TGTGCCAGCAGCTTCCAGGGTAATCAGCCCCAGCATTTT. Its protein is CASSFQGNQPQHF.

This sequence joins TRBV16 and TRBJ2-7; 9 bases align to TRBD2. This CDR3 is 16 amino acids long. Germline CDR1 and CDR2: KGHSY and FQNENV. Trimming cost V 1 base and J 0 bases; bases outside gene matches: 4. The CDR3 bases are TGTGCCAGCAGCCAATATACTAGCGGGCCCTCCTACGAGCAGTACTTC. Its translation is CASSQYTSGPSYEQYF.

The chain employs TRBV4-1 and TRBJ1-1, with a tentative D call TRBD1 (6 bases). The CDR3 is 15 residues long. From germline, CDR1 is MGHRA and CDR2 YSYEKL. V lost 0 bases, J lost 2 bases, and 10 bases lay in between. CDR3 amino acids: CASSQEQGRNTEAFF. CDR3 in DNA: TGCGCCAGCAGCCAAGAACAGGGAAGAAACACTGAAGCTTTCTTT.

The rearrangement joins TRBV5-1 to TRBJ2-5; 7 nucleotides line up with TRBD2. V lost 3 bases, J lost 5 bases, and 7 bases stayed unmatched. The CDR3 is made up of 14 amino acids. CDR1 and CDR2 from the germline V gene are SGHRS and YFSETQ. The DNA of the CDR3 is TGCGCCAGCAGCTCTGGACTAGGTGGGGAGACCCAGTACTTC. The encoded protein is CASSSGLGGETQYF.

The chain employs TRBV7-9 and TRBJ1-4, with 11 bases fitting TRBD1. The CDR3 extends over 14 amino acids. The germline V gene encodes CDR1 SEHNR and CDR2 FQNEAQ (reference sequence). V shed 5 bases, J shed 7 bases, and the junction held 3 bases outside the gene matches. The CDR3 reads CASSLDRGPEKLFF. CDR3 nucleotide sequence: TGTGCCAGCAGCCTGGACAGGGGGCCTGAAAAACTGTTTTTT. The full variable domain, rest sourced from reference TRBV7-9 and TRBJ1-4, is DTGVSQNPRHKITKRGQNVTFRCDPISEHNRLYWYRQTLGQGPEFLTYFQNEAQLEKSRLLSDRFSAERPKGSFSTLEIQRTEQGDSAMYLCASSLDRGPEKLFFGSGTQLSVL.

The J gene is TRBJ1-6, the V gene TRBV7-2; D unresolved. Per the germline V gene, CDR1 is SGHTA and CDR2 is FQGNSA. The V gene lost 5 bases and the J gene lost 8 bases, with 10 bases spanning the gap. The CDR3 has 13 amino acids. CDR3 region: CASSPHRDSPLHF. The CDR3 DNA sequence: TGTGCCAGCAGCCCACACCGGGATTCACCCCTCCACTTT.

CDR3 residues: CASSFSRQETQYF. The CDR3 DNA follows: TGTGCCAGCAGTTTTTCCAGACAAGAGACCCAGTACTTC. The chain links TRBV12-3 or TRBV12-4 to TRBJ2-5; no reliable D call. This CDR3 spans 13 amino acids. Trimming shortened V by 3 bases and J by 2 bases, and 7 bases separated the two germline ends.

The chain links TRBV6-5 to TRBJ2-3, with TRBD1 matching over 9 bases. The CDR3 has 15 residues. Losses at the gene ends were 6 bases for V and 4 bases for J; bases not matched to a gene: 8. Germline CDR1 is MNHEY and CDR2 is SVGAGI. This CDR3 is CASRTTGGGSDTQYF. For the CDR3, the DNA is TGTGCCAGCAGGACGACAGGGGGAGGCTCAGATACGCAGTATTTT.

This CDR3 is CASSLVLSYEQYF. The CDR3 DNA reads as TGTGCCAGCAGCTTAGTCCTCTCCTACGAGCAGTACTTC. This chain uses TRBV11-2 with TRBJ2-7; D unresolved. CDR3 length: 13 amino acids. The germline CDR1 and CDR2 sequences are SGHAT and FQNNGV. Trimming shortened V by 1 base and J by 0 bases, and 4 bases separated the two germline ends. Variable domain in full (rest from reference TRBV11-2 and TRBJ2-7): EAGVAQSPRYKIIEKRQSVAFWCNPISGHATLYWYQQILGQGPKLLIQFQNNGVVDDSQLPKDRFSAERLKGVDSTLKIQPAKLEDSAVYLCASSLVLSYEQYFGPGTRLTVT.

The gene calls are TRBV6-1 and TRBJ2-3; unclear D gene. The germline V gene has CDR1 MNHNS and CDR2 SASEGT. The V and J ends lost 3 bases and 5 bases respectively, with 6 bases between them. This CDR3 contains 12 residues. CDR3 DNA sequence: TGTGCCAGCAGTGAGTTGGGAGATACGCAGTATTTT. This sequence encodes CASSELGDTQYF.

The chain combines TRBV2 with TRBJ2-7; D possibly corresponds to TRBD1 (6 bases). Germline values: CDR1 SNHLY, CDR2 FYNNEI. V shed 2 bases and J shed 3 bases, with 11 bases lying between them. CDR3 size: 14 residues. CDR3: CASSEQGSHYEQYF. The CDR3 DNA sequence: TGTGCCAGCAGTGAACAGGGGTCACACTACGAGCAGTACTTC.

This chain joins TRBV5-4 and TRBJ2-3; 12 bases agree with TRBD2. V lost 0 bases to trimming and J lost 2 bases; unmatched junction nucleotides: 4. Germline loops: CDR1 SGHNT, CDR2 YYREEE (reference sequence). The CDR3 length is 17 residues. CDR3 nucleotide sequence: TGTGCCAGCAGCTTGGGACTAGCGGGAGAGTACACAGATACGCAGTATTTT. The encoded protein is CASSLGLAGEYTDTQYF.

The chain uses TRBV6-6 and TRBJ2-5; 13 bases agree with TRBD2. J lost 8 bases, V lost 6 bases, and 9 bases had no gene match. The CDR3 has 15 residues. From germline, CDR1 is MNHNY and CDR2 SVGAGI (reference sequence). CDR3 in DNA: TGTGCCAGCAGACGGACTAGCGGGAGACCAGAAACCCAGTACTTC. Protein: CASRRTSGRPETQYF.

The rearrangement uses TRBV7-9 and TRBJ1-2, with D possibly TRBD1 on 6 matching bases. The CDR3 has 14 amino acids. The V gene's germline CDR1 is SEHNR and CDR2 FQNEAQ (reference sequence). The ends were cut back, 4 bases at V and 8 bases at J, with 17 bases in the middle. CDR3 sequence: CASSWGTNRGGYTF. CDR3 coding DNA: TGTGCCAGCAGCTGGGGGACAAATAGGGGAGGCTACACCTTC. The full variable domain, rest sourced from reference TRBV7-9 and TRBJ1-2, is DTGVSQNPRHKITKRGQNVTFRCDPISEHNRLYWYRQTLGQGPEFLTYFQNEAQLEKSRLLSDRFSAERPKGSFSTLEIQRTEQGDSAMYLCASSWGTNRGGYTFGSGTRLTVV.